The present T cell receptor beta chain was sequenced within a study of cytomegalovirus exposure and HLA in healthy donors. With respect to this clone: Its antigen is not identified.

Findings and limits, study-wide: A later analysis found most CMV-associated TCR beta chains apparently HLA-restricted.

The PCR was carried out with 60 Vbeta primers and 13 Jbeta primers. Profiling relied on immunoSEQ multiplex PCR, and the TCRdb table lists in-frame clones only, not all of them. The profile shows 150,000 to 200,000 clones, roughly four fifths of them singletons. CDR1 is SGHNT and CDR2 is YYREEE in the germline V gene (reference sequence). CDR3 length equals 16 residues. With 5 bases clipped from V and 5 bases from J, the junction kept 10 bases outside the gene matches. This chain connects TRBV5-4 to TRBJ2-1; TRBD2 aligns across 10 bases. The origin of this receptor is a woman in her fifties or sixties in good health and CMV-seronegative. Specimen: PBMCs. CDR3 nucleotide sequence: TGTGCCAGCAGAAAGAGCGGGGGGGCAGGAGACAATGAGCAGTTCTTC. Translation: CASRKSGGAGDNEQFF.